Sequencing of this T cell receptor (beta chain) was carried out in a study of blood T cells in healthy people across ages. Alongside a J-beta primer mix, a sample-barcoded 5' primer served in a second PCR lasting about 7 to 11 cycles. All samples yielded 2.5 million or more CDR3-containing paired-end reads. TCRdb ran MiXCR on the 5' RACE reads and lists one entry per CDR3 protein. In the table there are approximately 810,000 distinct CDR3 sequences, about 28% of which are singletons. This CDR3 spans 14 amino acids. Germline CDR1 reads DFQATT; CDR2 reads SNEGSKA (reference sequence). Trimming left V 0 bases short and J 4 bases short, with 12 bases between. This clonotype has just a few counts.

This clonotype was sampled from a woman aged 80 or over in good health. V and J are TRBV20-1 and TRBJ1-2; maybe TRBD1 (5 bases). Sequenced sample: blood. In DNA, the CDR3 is TGCAGTGCTAGAGACCCAGGGAGGGGCTATGGCTACACCTTC. It translates to CSARDPGRGYGYTF.